A selection of T cell receptor beta chains follows, all from one sample in a study of blood T cell repertoires in COVID-19. TCRdb's copy holds only in-frame clones and misses some; the assay was immunoSEQ multiplex PCR. This sample yields 150,000 to 200,000 clones, of which just under 90% are seen a single time; about a tenth belongs to the top ten. Sequenced input: peripheral blood. The receptors come from a woman in her seventies with COVID-19, enrolled during active disease. Both conserved end residues are part of each CDR3. A D gene is named only where the DNA matches it firmly. Some rows have no size entry. The others give once, few or many, or a class for an expanded clone.

clone_size d_call j_call v_call cdr3_nt cdr3_aa
NA TRBD2 TRBJ2-2 TRBV11-2 TGTGCCAGCAGCTTAAGGGGACTAGCGGGGGGGCTTGACACCGGGGAGCTGTTTTTT CASSLRGLAGGLDTGELFF
NA NA TRBJ2-6 TRBV6-4 TGTGCCAGCAGTGACTCCCCGCGCTCTGGGGCCAACGTCCTGACTTTC CASSDSPRSGANVLTF
NA NA TRBJ2-2 TRBV5-1 TGCGCCAGCAGCACGCAGCCGGGAGCCGGGGAGCTGTTTTTT CASSTQPGAGELFF
NA TRBD1 TRBJ1-2 TRBV7-2 TGTGCCAGCAGCCCGACAGGGGGAGGACCCTATGGCTACACCTTC CASSPTGGGPYGYTF
NA TRBD1 TRBJ1-2 TRBV9 TGTGCCAGCACACCTTCAGGACAGGGCTATGGCTACACCTTC CASTPSGQGYGYTF
NA NA TRBJ1-6 TRBV28 TGTGCCAGCAGCGGCCCTATGGGAGGTGGTTCACCCCTCCACTTT CASSGPMGGGSPLHF
NA NA TRBJ2-1 TRBV7-8 TGTGCCAGCAATGGGGGCCCCTACAATGAGCAGTTCTTC CASNGGPYNEQFF
NA TRBD2 TRBJ2-1 TRBV30 TGTGCCTGGAGTGTAATCGGGCGGGGGAACAATGAGCAGTTCTTC CAWSVIGRGNNEQFF
NA TRBD1 TRBJ2-3 TRBV9 TGTGCCAGCAGCGTGTCCGGGACAGGGGGCAGGGATACGCAGTATTTT CASSVSGTGGRDTQYF
NA NA TRBJ2-2 TRBV6-2/TRBV6-3 TGTGCCAGCAGTTTCTCGGCAAACACCGGGGAGCTGTTTTTT CASSFSANTGELFF
NA TRBD2 TRBJ2-2 TRBV7-8 TGTGCCAGCAGACTACGTTGGGGGGGGACCGGGGAGCTGTTTTTT CASRLRWGGTGELFF
NA NA TRBJ1-5 TRBV30 TGTGCCTGGAGGGACGGACACGGCAATCAGCCCCAGCATTTT CAWRDGHGNQPQHF
NA NA TRBJ1-6 TRBV5-4 TGTGCCAGCAGGTTCGCGGGGTCACCCCTCCACTTT CASRFAGSPLHF
NA NA TRBJ1-1 TRBV2 TGTGCCAGCAGTGAAGAACAGAACACTGAAGCTTTCTTT CASSEEQNTEAFF
NA TRBD2 TRBJ2-1 TRBV7-8 TGTGCCACCCAAGTACTAGCGGGGGGCACAGGTGGGCAGTTCTTC CATQVLAGGTGGQFF
NA TRBD2 TRBJ2-5 TRBV5-6 TGTGCCAGCAGCTTGTTGGCTAGCGGGGGGGCACAAGAGACCCAGTACTTC CASSLLASGGAQETQYF
NA TRBD1 TRBJ1-2 TRBV5-1 TGCGCCAGCAGCCTAGAGACAGGGGCCCTGCGGGGCTACACCTTC CASSLETGALRGYTF
NA NA TRBJ2-7 TRBV6-1 TGTGCCAGCAGTGGGGCGGGGCAGAAGAGGTCCTACGAGCAGTACTTC CASSGAGQKRSYEQYF
NA NA TRBJ1-1 TRBV18 TGTGCCAGCTCCCCGGGACTGGCTGAAGCTTTCTTT CASSPGLAEAFF
once TRBD1 TRBJ1-2 TRBV29-1 TGCAGCGTCGGACAGGAGTATGGCTACACCTTC CSVGQEYGYTF
NA TRBD1 TRBJ2-1 TRBV14 TGTGCCAGCAGCCAAGGGGACAGGGTTAGGGACAATGAGCAGTTCTTC CASSQGDRVRDNEQFF
NA TRBD2 TRBJ2-5 TRBV19 TGTGCCAGTAGTATGGTTCTAGCGGGGACTTACCAAGAGACCCAGTACTTC CASSMVLAGTYQETQYF
NA TRBD1 TRBJ1-1 TRBV5-4 TGTGCCAGCAGCAGGGACAGCATGAACACTGAAGCTTTCTTT CASSRDSMNTEAFF
NA TRBD2 TRBJ2-5 TRBV10-3 TGTGCCATCAGTGGACTAGCGGGGGGGGATACGGAGACCCAGTACTTC CAISGLAGGDTETQYF
NA NA TRBJ1-4 TRBV2 TGTGCCAGCAGCCCATGGGGCAGCACAACTAATGAAAAACTGTTTTTT CASSPWGSTTNEKLFF
NA NA TRBJ1-5 TRBV3-1/TRBV3-2 TGTGCCAGCAGCCAAGGGGGCGGAACCTTTAGCAATCAGCCCCAGCATTTT CASSQGGGTFSNQPQHF
NA NA TRBJ1-3 TRBV19 TGTGCCAGTAGTATAGATTCCGAACAGATCGGAAACACCATATATTTT CASSIDSEQIGNTIYF
few NA TRBJ2-3 TRBV6-2/TRBV6-3 TGTGCCAGCAGTTATAAGATTGGGCAGGTCGGTGATACGCAGTATTTT CASSYKIGQVGDTQYF
NA TRBD1 TRBJ1-1 TRBV7-2 TGTGCCAGCAGCTTAGGACAGGGGAACACTGAAGCTTTCTTT CASSLGQGNTEAFF
NA TRBD1 TRBJ2-1 TRBV5-1 TGCGCCAGCAGCCCGGGACAGAGCTACAATGAGCAGTTCTTC CASSPGQSYNEQFF
NA TRBD2 TRBJ2-3 TRBV11-3 TGTGCCAGCAGCCAACGCGGCGGGGGGACCACAGATACGCAGTATTTT CASSQRGGGTTDTQYF
once TRBD2 TRBJ2-7 TRBV5-6 TGTGCCAGCAGCTTGAACACACCCCTCTGGGGGGGTTGGGAGGAGCAGTACTTC CASSLNTPLWGGWEEQYF
NA NA TRBJ1-5 TRBV19 TGTGCCAGTAGTATTGAGAGGGTGCAGCCCCAGCATTTT CASSIERVQPQHF
NA NA TRBJ1-2 TRBV3-1/TRBV3-2 TGTGCCAGCAGCCAAACCTCGGGTGGGTATGGCTACACCTTC CASSQTSGGYGYTF
NA NA TRBJ1-2 TRBV28 TGTGCCAGCAGTTTAGGGGCCCTGGCTAACTATGGCTACACCTTC CASSLGALANYGYTF
once NA TRBJ1-1 TRBV5-5 TGTGCCAGCAGCCCACAGCCGGGACAGAACACTGAAGCTTTCTTT CASSPQPGQNTEAFF
NA TRBD1 TRBJ2-5 TRBV2 TGTGCCAGCAGTGAGGCGGGACAGGGGCTAACCCAGTACTTC CASSEAGQGLTQYF
NA NA TRBJ1-6 TRBV7-2 TGTGCCAGCAGCTTAGGAGGGGGTAATTCACCCCTCCACTTT CASSLGGGNSPLHF
few NA TRBJ1-2 TRBV7-2 TGTGCCAGCAGCTTAGCTTCGGGGGGCGCGGGATTAAGGAATGGCTACACCTTC CASSLASGGAGLRNGYTF
few NA TRBJ1-4 TRBV3-1/TRBV3-2 TGTGCCAGCAGCCCCCCTGGGACTTATGAAAAACTGTTTTTT CASSPPGTYEKLFF
NA NA TRBJ1-3 TRBV15 TGTGCCACCAGCAGAGATAAAGCGGGGGGAAACACCATATATTTT CATSRDKAGGNTIYF
once NA TRBJ1-2 TRBV6-1 TGTGCCAGCAGTGACGCCTCGGCAGGGTATGGCTACACCTTC CASSDASAGYGYTF
NA NA TRBJ2-1 TRBV5-4 TGTGCCAGCAGCTTGGTACTAGCCCAGGAGCAGTTCTTC CASSLVLAQEQFF
NA TRBD1 TRBJ2-1 TRBV24-1 TGTGCCACCAGTGACCCGACAGGGGAAGATTACAATGAGCAGTTCTTC CATSDPTGEDYNEQFF
NA NA TRBJ1-5 TRBV6-6 TGTGCCAGCAGTTGGGGGGGGAATAGCAATCAGCCCCAGCATTTT CASSWGGNSNQPQHF
once NA TRBJ2-3 TRBV2 TGTGCCAGCAGTGTCGGGACAAGAAGCACAGATACGCAGTATTTT CASSVGTRSTDTQYF
NA NA TRBJ1-4 TRBV19 TGTGCCAGTAGTACTGGACAGGAAAAACTGTTTTTT CASSTGQEKLFF
NA TRBD2 TRBJ2-1 TRBV6-5 TGTGCCAGCAGTTATGCCGGGACTAGCCCCTACAATGAGCAGTTCTTC CASSYAGTSPYNEQFF
NA TRBD2 TRBJ2-5 TRBV5-1 TGCGCCAGCAGCTTGGGGGGCCCGGTAGCGGGGGCAGAGACCCAGTACTTC CASSLGGPVAGAETQYF
NA NA TRBJ2-5 TRBV15 TGTGCCACCAGCAGAGATTGGGGGGGCCCCGGGACCCAGTACTTC CATSRDWGGPGTQYF
NA TRBD2 TRBJ2-1 TRBV9 TGTGCCAGCAGCGACGGACTAGCGGGTCCCAATGAGCAGTTCTTC CASSDGLAGPNEQFF
NA NA TRBJ1-5 TRBV6-2/TRBV6-3 TGTGCCAGCAACCCTTATGGCGAAGTGGGGAAGGGGTATTCTCGTCCTCACAATCAGCCCCAGCATTTT CASNPYGEVGKGYSRPHNQPQHF